This T cell receptor (beta chain) was observed in a study of T cells in Graves' hyperthyroidism and ophthalmopathy (dated by TCRdb to the late 2010s). About the full investigation: Peripheral blood was sampled at the time of initial diagnosis, prior to any treatment. To identify TCR V-J signatures that set the groups apart, the researchers used a discovery cohort of 90 to 100 patients, made up of around 40 with Graves' ophthalmopathy and 57 with stable Graves' hyperthyroidism. Prospective prediction of ophthalmopathy was tested in an independent validation cohort consisting of 18 hyperthyroidism patients and 15 to 17 patients who later progressed to ophthalmopathy. The approximately 98 discovery patients were randomly divided into training and test sets at a 7:3 ratio. In addition, the study compared T-cell repertoires in thyroid tissue and in blood from roughly 6 Graves' hyperthyroidism patients. After blood sampling, hyperthyroidism patients were treated with methimazole at a starting dose of 30 mg daily, and ophthalmopathy patients were treated with high-dose intravenous methylprednisolone. The paper describes TCR Vbeta CDR3 sequencing of 140 or so peripheral blood samples, made up of 40 to 45 ophthalmopathy patients, around 78 hyperthyroidism patients and 17 progressor patients.

General findings and caveats noted by the study authors: Most expanded thyroid clonotypes (frequency above 0.001) were also found in blood, which suggests that blood repertoires may mirror thyroid immune responses. A 13 V-J signature model separated ophthalmopathy from stable hyperthyroidism, with about 90% sensitivity and 81.08% specificity in cross-validation and 80%/75% in testing. In validation, the model predicted progression to ophthalmopathy with over 65% sensitivity and approximately 72% specificity, a median of around 6.6 months before onset. No statistical method was used to fix the sample size in advance, and group allocation was not hidden from the investigators.

Hyperthyroidism patients were newly diagnosed, with disease duration under 2 months, and aged 18 to 65 years. Exclusion was applied to patients with uncontrolled infections, other autoimmune diseases, pregnancy or lactation. Clinical symptoms, serum thyroxine and TRAb, thyroid ultrasound, and orbital computed tomography formed the basis for the diagnoses. For progressor patients, blood was drawn at the first diagnosis of hyperthyroidism, before any ophthalmopathy symptoms had appeared. Ficoll-Paque density gradient centrifugation was used to isolate PBMCs from approximately 10 ml of fresh peripheral blood. Progressor patients were defined as those initially diagnosed with Graves' hyperthyroidism in whom ophthalmopathy developed during follow-up. Trizol reagent was used to extract total RNA, and RNA quality was then checked on an Agilent 2100 Bioanalyzer. The TCR beta CDR3 regions were amplified from RNA transcripts. The TCR CDR3 was subjected to a first round of RT-PCR using the HTBI primer set and the Qiagen OneStep RT-PCR kit. Libraries were constructed in a second round of multiplex PCR, after which size selection and purification were carried out. The libraries were sequenced on an Illumina HiSeq2000 using paired-end 100 bp reads. The paper's data handling went like this. SOAPnuke was used to process the raw data, removing reads that contained adapters or uncalled bases, had a mean Phred below 15, or lacked an exact match to the constant primer or identifier. COPE v1.2.5 was used to merge high-quality paired reads, and clonotypes were defined as unique nucleotide sequences. MiTCR v1.1 was used to align clonotypes to the IMGT TRBV, TRBD and TRBJ reference segments. Only V-J combinations with frequency above 0.0001, covering about 99% of repertoires, were analysed. A TCS score was defined as the ratio between F50 (clonal expansion) and ExV (chaos), using BLOSUM62-based TCRdist between CDR3 peptides within each V-J. Welch's t-statistics and random forest reduced roughly 500 V-J features to roughly 13, which were used in a naive Bayes classifier (R e1071). In-frame beta chains were kept once TCRdb had trimmed the public reads at Q25 with fastp and called clones with MiXCR. One record per CDR3 amino acid sequence lists the most common genes and DNA. In this record, the V and J calls reflect TCRdb's handling and not the investigators' own analysis. The sample includes some 150,000 distinct CDR3 sequences, with around 20% observed a single time. 60% to 80% of the sample is taken by the ten largest.

This clonotype was picked up many times. Its cognate antigen has yet to be identified. No much larger clone is present one base from it, and per-base qualities are unavailable. CDR1 GTSNPN and CDR2 SVGIG were looked up in the germline V gene (reference sequence). From cysteine to phenylalanine, the CDR3 is 12 amino acids long. The entry retains the CDR3 DNA only, 36 bases that are in frame from base 1. The trim is 1 base for V and 0 bases for J, with a gap of 0 bases between the germline ends. Recombination joined TRBV30 with TRBJ2-2, with an unclear D gene assignment. Source material: blood. This receptor was taken from a woman aged 50 to 60 with Graves' hyperthyroidism that later progressed to Graves' ophthalmopathy. CDR3 reads: CAWSANTGELFF. The sequenced DNA is TGTGCCTGGAGTGCGAACACCGGGGAGCTGTTTTTT.